This entry features one T cell receptor (beta chain) sequence. This sample was included in a study of PD-1 blockade in classical Hodgkin lymphoma. TCRdb's table, derived via immunoSEQ multiplex PCR, lists solely in-frame clones and lacks some. This table has some 64,000 clones, around 88% appearing once. Relapse after autologous stem cell transplantation occurred in every patient, and brentuximab vedotin exposure varied. V dropped 6 bases and J dropped 1; count of bases not matched to a gene: 1. This CDR3 region has 14 residues. Germline assignment: CDR1 MNHEY and CDR2 SVGAGI. The sample was peripheral blood mononuclear cells (PBMCs), taken at baseline. The rearrangement uses TRBV6-5 and TRBJ2-3; 10 bases match TRBD2. The clonotype was recovered from a human donor with classical Hodgkin lymphoma. The CDR3 loop reads CASRLAGGTDTQYF. The CDR3 DNA sequence: TGTGCCAGCAGGCTAGCGGGGGGCACAGATACGCAGTATTTT.